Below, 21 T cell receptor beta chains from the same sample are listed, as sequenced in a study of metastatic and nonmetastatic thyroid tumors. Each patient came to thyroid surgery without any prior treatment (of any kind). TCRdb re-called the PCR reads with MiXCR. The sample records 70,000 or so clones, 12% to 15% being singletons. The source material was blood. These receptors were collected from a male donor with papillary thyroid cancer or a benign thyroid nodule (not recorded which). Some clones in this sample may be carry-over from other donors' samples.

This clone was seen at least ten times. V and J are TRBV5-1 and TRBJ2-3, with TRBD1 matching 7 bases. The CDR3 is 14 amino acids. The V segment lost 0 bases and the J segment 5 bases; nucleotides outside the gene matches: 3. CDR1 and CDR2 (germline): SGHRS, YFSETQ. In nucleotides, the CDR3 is TGCGCCAGCAGCTTGGGACAGGGATTAGATACGCAGTATTTT. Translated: CASSLGQGLDTQYF. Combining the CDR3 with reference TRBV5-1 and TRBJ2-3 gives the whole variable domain KAGVTQTPRYLIKTRGQQVTLSCSPISGHRSVSWYQQTPGQGLQFLFEYFSETQRNKGNFPGRFSGRQFSNSRSEMNVSTLELGDSALYLCASSLGQGLDTQYFGPGTRLTVL.

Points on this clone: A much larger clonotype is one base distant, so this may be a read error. The CDR3, as DNA: TGTGCCAGCAGCTTGTATCTGCAGAACACCGGGGAGCTGTTTTTT. Translated, it gives CASSLYLQNTGELFF. The chain combines TRBV5-4 with TRBJ2-2, with D hard to call. Per the germline V gene, CDR1 is SGHNT and CDR2 is YYREEE (reference sequence). The CDR3 runs to 15 residues. V lost 1 base, J lost 1 base, and 8 bases lay in between.

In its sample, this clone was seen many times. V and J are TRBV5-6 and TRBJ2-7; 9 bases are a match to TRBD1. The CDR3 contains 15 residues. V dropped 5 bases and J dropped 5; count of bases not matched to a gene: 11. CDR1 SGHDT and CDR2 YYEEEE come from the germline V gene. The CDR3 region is CASSTRGTGRDEQYF. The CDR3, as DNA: TGTGCCAGCAGTACCCGGGGGACAGGGAGGGACGAGCAGTACTTC.

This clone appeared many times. This CDR3 is CASSQGSSNQPQHF. CDR3 DNA: TGTGCCAGCAGCCAGGGCAGTAGCAATCAGCCCCAGCATTTT. The chain is built from TRBV7-2 and TRBJ1-5; D possibly corresponds to TRBD1 (5 bases). The CDR3 spans 14 residues. Looked up from germline, CDR1 is SGHTA and CDR2 is FQGNSA. Trimming removed 5 bases at V and 0 bases at J, with 8 bases between. The complete variable domain, with remaining parts taken from reference TRBV7-2 and TRBJ1-5, reads GAGVSQSPSNKVTEKGKDVELRCDPISGHTALYWYRQSLGQGLEFLIYFQGNSAPDKSGLPSDRFSAERTGGSVSTLTIQRTQQEDSAVYLCASSQGSSNQPQHFGDGTRLSIL.

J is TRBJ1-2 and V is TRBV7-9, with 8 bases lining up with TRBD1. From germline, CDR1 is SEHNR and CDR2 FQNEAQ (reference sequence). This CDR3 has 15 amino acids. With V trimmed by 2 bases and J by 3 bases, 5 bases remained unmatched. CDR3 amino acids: CASSLTGGADYGYTF. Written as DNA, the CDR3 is TGTGCCAGCAGCTTAACAGGGGGGGCAGACTATGGCTACACCTTC.

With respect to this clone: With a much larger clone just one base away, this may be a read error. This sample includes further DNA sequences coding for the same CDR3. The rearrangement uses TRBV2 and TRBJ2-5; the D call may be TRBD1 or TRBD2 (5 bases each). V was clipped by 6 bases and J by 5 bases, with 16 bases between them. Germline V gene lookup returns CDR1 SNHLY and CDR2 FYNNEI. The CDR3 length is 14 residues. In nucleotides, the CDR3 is TGTGCCAGCAGACGGGGTGGGGGAGTGGAGACCCAGTACTTC. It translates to CASRRGGGVETQYF.

The CDR3 loop reads CASFAGASDTQYF. CDR3 nucleotides: TGTGCCAGCTTTGCGGGAGCTTCAGATACGCAGTATTTT. The V call is TRBV27, the J call TRBJ2-3, with 7 bases matching TRBD2. The CDR3 spans 13 residues. Germline CDR1 and CDR2: MNHEY and SMNVEV (reference sequence). V lost 8 bases, J lost 4 bases, and 6 bases stayed unmatched.

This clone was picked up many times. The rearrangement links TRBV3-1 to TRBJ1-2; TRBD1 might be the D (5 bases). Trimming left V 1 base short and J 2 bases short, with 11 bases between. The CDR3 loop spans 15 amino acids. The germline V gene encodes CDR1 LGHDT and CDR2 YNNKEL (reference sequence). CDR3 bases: TGTGCCAGCAGCCAAGTTGGGACGGGAAACTATGGCTACACCTTC. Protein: CASSQVGTGNYGYTF.

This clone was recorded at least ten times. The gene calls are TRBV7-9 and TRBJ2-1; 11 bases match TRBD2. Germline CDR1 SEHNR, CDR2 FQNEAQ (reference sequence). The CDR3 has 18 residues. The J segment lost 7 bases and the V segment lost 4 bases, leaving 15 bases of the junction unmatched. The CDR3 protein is CASSSHLLLAGARNEQFF. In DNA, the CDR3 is TGTGCCAGCAGCTCCCACCTCCTACTAGCGGGAGCTCGGAATGAGCAGTTCTTC.

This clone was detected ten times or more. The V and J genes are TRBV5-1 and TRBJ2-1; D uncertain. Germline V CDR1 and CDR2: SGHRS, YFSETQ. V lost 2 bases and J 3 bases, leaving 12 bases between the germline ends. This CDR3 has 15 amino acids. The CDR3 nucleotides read TGCGCCAGCAGCTTTACAATGGACGGCTACAATGAGCAGTTCTTC. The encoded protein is CASSFTMDGYNEQFF.

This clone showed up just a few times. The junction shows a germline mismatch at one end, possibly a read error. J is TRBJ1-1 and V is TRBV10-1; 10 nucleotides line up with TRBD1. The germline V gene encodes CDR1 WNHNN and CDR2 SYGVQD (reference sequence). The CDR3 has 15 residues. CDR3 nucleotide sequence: TGCGCCAGCAGTCCGGGACAGGGGATCGTCTATGAAGATTTCTTT. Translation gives CASSPGQGIVYEDFF.

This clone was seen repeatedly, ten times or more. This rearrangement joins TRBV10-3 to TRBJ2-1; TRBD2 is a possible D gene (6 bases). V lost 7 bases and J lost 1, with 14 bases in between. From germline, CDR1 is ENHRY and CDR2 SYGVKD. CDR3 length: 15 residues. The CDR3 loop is CAIKISGPSYNEQFF. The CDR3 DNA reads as TGTGCCATCAAGATTAGCGGACCTTCCTACAATGAGCAGTTCTTC.

The CDR3 DNA sequence: TGTGCCAGCAGCTTATCCCGGGGGGCTTACAATGAGCAGTTCTTC. Protein: CASSLSRGAYNEQFF. This chain connects TRBV11-2 to TRBJ2-1; tentative D call: TRBD2 (7 bases). This CDR3 has 15 amino acids. V was clipped by 2 bases and J by 4 bases, with 12 bases between them. The germline gives CDR1 SGHAT, CDR2 FQNNGV.

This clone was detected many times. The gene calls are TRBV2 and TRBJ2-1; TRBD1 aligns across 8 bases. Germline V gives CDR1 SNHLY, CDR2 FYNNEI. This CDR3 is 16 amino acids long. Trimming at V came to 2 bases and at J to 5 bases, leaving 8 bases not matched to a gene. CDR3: CASSEFRRTGHNEQFF. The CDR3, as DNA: TGTGCCAGCAGTGAATTCCGCCGGACAGGGCACAATGAGCAGTTCTTC.

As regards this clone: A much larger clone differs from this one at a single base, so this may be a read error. The CDR3 DNA reads as TGCGCCAGCAGCCAAGATGAATGGCCAGGGCCGGAGACCCAGTACTTC. Translating it yields CASSQDEWPGPETQYF. The chain has TRBV4-1 and TRBJ2-5, with D possibly matching TRBD1 (5 bases). The CDR3 loop spans 16 amino acids. V was clipped by 0 bases and J by 5 bases, with 16 bases between them. Germline lookup yields CDR1 MGHRA and CDR2 YSYEKL.

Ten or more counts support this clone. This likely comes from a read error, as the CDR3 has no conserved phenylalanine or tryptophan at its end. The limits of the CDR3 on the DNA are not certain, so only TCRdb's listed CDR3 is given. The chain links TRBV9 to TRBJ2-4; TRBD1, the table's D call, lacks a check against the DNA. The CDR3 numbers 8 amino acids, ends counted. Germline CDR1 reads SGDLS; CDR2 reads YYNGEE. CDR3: CASSVGTG.

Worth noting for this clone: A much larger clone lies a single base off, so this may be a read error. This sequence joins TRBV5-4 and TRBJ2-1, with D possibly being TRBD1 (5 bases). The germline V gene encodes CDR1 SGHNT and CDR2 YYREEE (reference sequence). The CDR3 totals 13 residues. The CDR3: CASSSPEQGIALF. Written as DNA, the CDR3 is TGTGCCAGCAGCTCTCCCGAGCAGGGAATTGCCCTCTTC.

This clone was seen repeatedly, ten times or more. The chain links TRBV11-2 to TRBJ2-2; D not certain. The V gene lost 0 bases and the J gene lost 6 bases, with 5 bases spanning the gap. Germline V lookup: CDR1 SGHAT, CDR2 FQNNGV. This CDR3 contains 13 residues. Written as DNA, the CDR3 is TGTGCCAGCAGCTTAGAGGCGGCCGGGGAGCTGTTTTTT. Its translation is CASSLEAAGELFF. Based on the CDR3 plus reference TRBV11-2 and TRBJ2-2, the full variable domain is EAGVAQSPRYKIIEKRQSVAFWCNPISGHATLYWYQQILGQGPKLLIQFQNNGVVDDSQLPKDRFSAERLKGVDSTLKIQPAKLEDSAVYLCASSLEAAGELFFGEGSRLTVL.

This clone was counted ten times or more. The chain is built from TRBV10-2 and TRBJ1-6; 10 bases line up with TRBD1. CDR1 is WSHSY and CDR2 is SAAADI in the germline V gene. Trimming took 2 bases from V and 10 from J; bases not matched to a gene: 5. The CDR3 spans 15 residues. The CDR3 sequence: CASSEEGQGWSPLHF. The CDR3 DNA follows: TGCGCCAGCAGTGAGGAGGGACAGGGGTGGTCACCCCTCCACTTT.

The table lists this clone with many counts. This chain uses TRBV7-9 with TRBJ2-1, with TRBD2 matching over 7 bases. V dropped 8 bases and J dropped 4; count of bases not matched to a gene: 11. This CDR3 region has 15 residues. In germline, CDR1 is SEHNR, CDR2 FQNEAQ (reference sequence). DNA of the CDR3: TGTGCCAGCGCCCGCGGGAGCGGCGATTACAATGAGCAGTTCTTC. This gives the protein CASARGSGDYNEQFF. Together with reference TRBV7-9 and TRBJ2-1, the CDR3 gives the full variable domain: DTGVSQNPRHKITKRGQNVTFRCDPISEHNRLYWYRQTLGQGPEFLTYFQNEAQLEKSRLLSDRFSAERPKGSFSTLEIQRTEQGDSAMYLCASARGSGDYNEQFFGPGTRLTVL.

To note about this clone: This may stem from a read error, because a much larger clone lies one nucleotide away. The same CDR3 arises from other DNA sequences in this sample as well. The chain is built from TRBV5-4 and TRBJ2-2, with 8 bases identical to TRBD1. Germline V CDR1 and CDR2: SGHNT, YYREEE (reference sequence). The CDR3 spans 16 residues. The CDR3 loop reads CASSLDGTGNTGELFF. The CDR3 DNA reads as TGTGCAAGCAGCTTGGACGGGACAGGTAACACCGGGGAGCTGTTTTTT.